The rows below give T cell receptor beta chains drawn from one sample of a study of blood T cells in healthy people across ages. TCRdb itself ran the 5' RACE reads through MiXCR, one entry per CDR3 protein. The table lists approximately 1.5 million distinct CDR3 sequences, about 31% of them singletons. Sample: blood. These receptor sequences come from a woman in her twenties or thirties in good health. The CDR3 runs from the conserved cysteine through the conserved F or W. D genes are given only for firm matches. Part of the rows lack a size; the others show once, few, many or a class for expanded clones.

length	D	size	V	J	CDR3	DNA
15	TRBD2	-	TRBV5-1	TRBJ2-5	CASRRASGNQETQYF	TGCGCCAGCAGGAGGGCTAGCGGGAACCAAGAGACCCAGTACTTC
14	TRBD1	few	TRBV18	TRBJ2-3	CASSPQGVPDTQYF	TGTGCCAGCTCACCCCAGGGGGTGCCAGATACGCAGTATTTT
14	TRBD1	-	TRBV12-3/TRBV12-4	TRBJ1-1	CANSEQGRDAEAFF	TGTGCCAACAGCGAACAGGGGAGGGACGCTGAAGCTTTCTTT
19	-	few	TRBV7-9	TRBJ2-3	CASSTPRGEHRSSTDTQYF	TGTGCCAGCAGCACCCCCCGAGGAGAGCATCGGTCTAGCACAGATACGCAGTATTTT
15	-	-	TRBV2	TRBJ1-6	CASTSGQRLESPLHF	TGTGCCAGCACTTCGGGGCAACGGCTCGAATCACCCCTCCACTTT
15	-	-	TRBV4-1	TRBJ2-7	CASSQDTGGAYEQYF	TGCGCCAGCAGCCAAGATACCGGGGGCGCGTACGAGCAGTACTTC
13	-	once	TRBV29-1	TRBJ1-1	CSAPTGSGTEAFF	TGCAGCGCTCCAACAGGGTCGGGCACTGAAGCTTTCTTT
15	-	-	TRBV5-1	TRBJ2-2	CASRKEGGNTGELFF	TGCGCCAGCAGGAAGGAAGGGGGGAACACCGGGGAGCTGTTTTTT
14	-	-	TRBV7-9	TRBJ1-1	CASSLESWDTEAFF	TGTGCCAGCAGCTTAGAAAGTTGGGACACTGAAGCTTTCTTT
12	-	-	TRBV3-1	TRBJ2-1	CASKRANTEQFF	TGTGCCAGCAAGCGCGCGAACACTGAGCAGTTCTTC
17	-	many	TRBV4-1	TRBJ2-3	CASSQDRSSLYTDTQYF	TGCGCCAGCAGCCAAGATCGGAGTAGCCTCTACACAGATACGCAGTATTTT
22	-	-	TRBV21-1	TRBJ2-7	CASSKLKGHPATSHIRQYEQYF	TGTGCCAGCAGCAAACTTAAAGGCCATCCTGCGACTAGCCACATTCGCCAGTACGAGCAGTACTTC
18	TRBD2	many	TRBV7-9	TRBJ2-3	CASSRGSSGAPSTDTQYF	TGTGCCAGCAGCCGAGGGAGTAGCGGGGCCCCTAGCACAGATACGCAGTATTTT
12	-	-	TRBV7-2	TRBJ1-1	CASAPVGNEAFF	TGTGCCAGCGCCCCCGTGGGGAATGAAGCTTTCTTT
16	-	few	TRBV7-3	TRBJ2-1	CASSLTPGEIYNEQFF	TGTGCCAGCAGCTTAACCCCGGGAGAAATCTACAATGAGCAGTTCTTC